Listed below are T cell receptor beta chains from one sample, sequenced in a study of blood T cell repertoires in COVID-19. The table came from immunoSEQ multiplex PCR; TCRdb's copy has only in-frame clones and leaves some out. The table records about 36,000 clones, about 83% of them present only once. Sample: peripheral blood. The receptors were gathered from a man aged 55-75 years with active COVID-19. Each CDR3 is given with its conserved first and last residue. D genes are given only for firm matches. Clone size is given for some rows only: seen once, a few or many times, or a class if the clone is expanded.

TGTGCCAGCAGCCCAACAGGGAACACTGAAGCTTTCTTT CASSPTGNTEAFF TRBJ1-1 once TRBV3-1/TRBV3-2 NA
TGTGCCAGCAGCCACGACCCGGGACTGAACACCGGGGAGCTGTTTTTT CASSHDPGLNTGELFF TRBJ2-2 NA TRBV4-2 NA
TGTGCCAGCAGCTTCACCGACTCCCGCACAGATACGCAGTATTTT CASSFTDSRTDTQYF TRBJ2-3 NA TRBV11-2 NA
TGTGCCAGCAGCAACCGGGACAGGGGCCACGAGCAGTACTTC CASSNRDRGHEQYF TRBJ2-7 NA TRBV5-4 TRBD1
TGTGCCAGCAGTAGACAGGAATACGAGCAGTACTTC CASSRQEYEQYF TRBJ2-7 once TRBV3-1/TRBV3-2 NA
TGTGCCAGCAGCGTCCAGGGGGCATCTGGTGGCTACACCTTC CASSVQGASGGYTF TRBJ1-2 NA TRBV7-3 TRBD1
TGCGCCAGCAGCTCTCCTACAGTCGGCGGAAACACCATATATTTT CASSSPTVGGNTIYF TRBJ1-3 NA TRBV4-1 NA
TGTGCCTGGAGTGTTAAGGAGAGGGTAACTAACTATGGCTACACCTTC CAWSVKERVTNYGYTF TRBJ1-2 NA TRBV30 NA
TGTGCCAGCAGTGAAGGATGGGCCAGCGCTTTCTTT CASSEGWASAFF TRBJ1-1 NA TRBV6-1 NA
TGCGCCAGCAGCCAAGACTGGGCAGGGAAGAAGTACGAGCAGTACTTC CASSQDWAGKKYEQYF TRBJ2-7 NA TRBV4-1 NA
TGTGCCAGCAGCCCGCGGGGTACCTGGGGTGAGCAGTTCTTC CASSPRGTWGEQFF TRBJ2-1 NA TRBV11-3 NA
TGCGCCAGCAGTAAAGGACTAGCGCGCCGTCCTACCTACGAGCAGTACTTC CASSKGLARRPTYEQYF TRBJ2-7 NA TRBV4-3 TRBD2
TGCACCAGCAGCCAAGTGGCCCCGCTAGCGGGGCTATTTCTCGAGCAGTACTTC CTSSQVAPLAGLFLEQYF TRBJ2-7 NA TRBV1 NA
TGTGCCAGCAGTCCGGCGGGGGTTCGGGAAAAACTGTTTTTT CASSPAGVREKLFF TRBJ1-4 NA TRBV28 NA
TGTGCCAGCAGTGAACAGGAGGCAGCTTTCTTT CASSEQEAAFF TRBJ1-1 NA TRBV2 NA
TGTGCCAGCAGCCACAGGGTCGGCGGCTACACCTTC CASSHRVGGYTF TRBJ1-2 NA TRBV7-9 NA
TGTGCCAGCAGCGTAAGCCCCTCCGGCGGGGCGAGCAATGAGCAGTTCTTC CASSVSPSGGASNEQFF TRBJ2-1 NA TRBV9 NA
TGCGCCAGCAGCCAAGTGGATTTTGCGGGAGGGGCTTCGTACGAGCAGTACTTC CASSQVDFAGGASYEQYF TRBJ2-7 NA TRBV4-1 TRBD2
TGTGCCAGTACTGCCACAGGGGCGGGAGATACGCAGTATTTT CASTATGAGDTQYF TRBJ2-3 few TRBV19 TRBD1
TGTGCCAGCAGCCCCCATGATCTAGCGAGCACAGATACGCAGTATTTT CASSPHDLASTDTQYF TRBJ2-3 NA TRBV9 NA
TGTGCCAGCAGCTTATCGGGGGGCATGAACACTGAAGCTTTCTTT CASSLSGGMNTEAFF TRBJ1-1 NA TRBV11-2 NA
TGTGCCAGCAGTTTATGGGGCAACACCGGGGAGCTGTTTTTT CASSLWGNTGELFF TRBJ2-2 NA TRBV28 NA
TGTGCCAGCAGGCCTTGGACAATCTCTGGAAACACCATATATTTT CASRPWTISGNTIYF TRBJ1-3 NA TRBV6-6 NA
TGCGCCAGCAGCCCCTCGAACCTAGCGGGGGGTCGAGATACGCAGTATTTT CASSPSNLAGGRDTQYF TRBJ2-3 NA TRBV4-3 TRBD2
TGTGCCAGCAGCTTCAACAACCAAGAGACCCAGTACTTC CASSFNNQETQYF TRBJ2-5 NA TRBV11-2 NA
TGTGCCGTAGCAGTCATCAACTATGGCTACACCTTC CAVAVINYGYTF TRBJ1-2 once TRBV7-8 NA
TGCGCCAGCAGTGACCGACAGGGGGCCACAGATACGCAGTATTTT CASSDRQGATDTQYF TRBJ2-3 NA TRBV10-2 TRBD1
TGTGCCAGCAGCCAAGATGGACTAGCGGTGCCCTGGGGGGAGCTGTTTTTT CASSQDGLAVPWGELFF TRBJ2-2 NA TRBV4-2 TRBD2
TGTGCCGGATCCAGGGATGAGGACTATGGCTACACCTTC CAGSRDEDYGYTF TRBJ1-2 few TRBV28 NA
TGTGCCAGCAGCTTGGGGACTAGATCCGAGCAGTACTTC CASSLGTRSEQYF TRBJ2-7 NA TRBV7-9 TRBD2
TGTGCCTGGAGTAAGGGTCAGGGCCAGCCCCAGCATTTT CAWSKGQGQPQHF TRBJ1-5 few TRBV30 NA
TGTGCCAGCAGCGCTCTCTCGGCCCCAGGGCAGGGCTACACCTTC CASSALSAPGQGYTF TRBJ1-2 NA TRBV11-2 NA
TGTGCCAGTAGCCGACAGGGAACGAGCTATGGCTACACCTTC CASSRQGTSYGYTF TRBJ1-2 few TRBV19 TRBD1
TGCAGCGCTCTCGCAGGACTAGCGGGAGGAAATGAGCAGTTCTTC CSALAGLAGGNEQFF TRBJ2-1 NA TRBV29-1 TRBD2
TGCGCCAGCAGCCCAGGCCCCAGCTATGGCTACACCTTC CASSPGPSYGYTF TRBJ1-2 NA TRBV4-3 NA
TGTGCCAGTAGTATGAGACTAGCGGGGCTATCAGATACGCAGTATTTT CASSMRLAGLSDTQYF TRBJ2-3 few TRBV19 TRBD2
TGTGCCAGCAGCGAGGGACTAGCAGTCCATGAGCAGTTCTTC CASSEGLAVHEQFF TRBJ2-1 NA TRBV7-2 TRBD2
TGTGCCAGTAGCCTGTTTACAGGGAACCAAGAGACCCAGTACTTC CASSLFTGNQETQYF TRBJ2-5 NA TRBV19 NA
TGTGCCAGTTCGCCCCCCCGGACAGGGCCCTTCTCCTACAATGAGCAGTTCTTC CASSPPRTGPFSYNEQFF TRBJ2-1 NA TRBV19 TRBD1
TGTGCCAGCAGCGTGAATGGGAGGTCGTTGGATACTGAAGCTTTCTTT CASSVNGRSLDTEAFF TRBJ1-1 NA TRBV9 NA
TGTGCCTGGAGTGTGCGGGGGGCAAATGGCTACACCTTC CAWSVRGANGYTF TRBJ1-2 NA TRBV30 NA
TGTGCCAGCAGTCTAAACGGGGACACAGATACGCAGTATTTT CASSLNGDTDTQYF TRBJ2-3 NA TRBV6-2/TRBV6-3 NA
TGTGCCAGCAGCAGCAGGGGCTATGGCTACACCTTC CASSSRGYGYTF TRBJ1-2 NA TRBV3-1/TRBV3-2 NA
TGCGCCAGCAGCCCCGAGGCGTCCTCCTACGAGCAGTACTTC CASSPEASSYEQYF TRBJ2-7 NA TRBV5-1 NA
TGTGCCAGCAGTACGAGGGAGGGGCTTGTGAACACTGAAGCTTTCTTT CASSTREGLVNTEAFF TRBJ1-1 NA TRBV5-6 NA
TGCGCCACCGAGTACAGGGTCAATCAGCCCCAGCATTTT CATEYRVNQPQHF TRBJ1-5 NA TRBV5-1 NA
TGTGCCAGCGGCCCGACAGGAGCTGGAAACACCATATATTTT CASGPTGAGNTIYF TRBJ1-3 NA TRBV3-1/TRBV3-2 NA
TGTGCCAGCAACTTCTATGGACAGGGGGGGTACCAAGAGACCCAGTACTTC CASNFYGQGGYQETQYF TRBJ2-5 NA TRBV5-8 TRBD1
TGTGCCAGCAGCAAATCTTCCGGGCAGGGGGCGAGTGAAAAACTGTTTTTT CASSKSSGQGASEKLFF TRBJ1-4 NA TRBV21-1 NA